This entry lists 4 T cell receptor beta chains sequenced from one sample in a study of a mutant IDH1 vaccine in newly diagnosed glioma. This table comes from immunoSEQ multiplex PCR, and its TCRdb copy is limited to in-frame clones, with some not included. The sample holds 50,000 to 55,000 clones; roughly 78% are singletons and the top ten take roughly 4.8%. Their cognate antigens are unknown. Time point denoted: week 5, during vaccination. Vaccination used 300 ug of mutant IDH1 20-mer peptide per dose, with topical imiquimod. The material sequenced was PBMCs, taken from a glioma patient whose treatment included an IDH1 peptide vaccine. These TCRs come from a man aged 45-65 years with glioma.

The rearrangement links TRBV6-1 to TRBJ1-1; weak D call: TRBD1 (5 bases). V was trimmed by 5 bases and J by 2 bases, leaving 9 bases between them. The CDR3 is made up of 13 amino acids. CDR1 and CDR2 (germline): MNHNS, SASEGT. In DNA form, the CDR3 reads TGTGCCAGCAGTTCAGGGAAAAACACTGAAGCTTTCTTT. Translated: CASSSGKNTEAFF.

The chain links TRBV5-5 to TRBJ2-7, with no clear D. The V gene lost 0 bases and the J gene lost 6 bases, with 13 bases spanning the gap. This CDR3 comprises 14 residues. Germline V gene lookup returns CDR1 SGHKS and CDR2 YYEKEE (reference sequence). Here the CDR3 reads CASSLVGRSTEQYF. In DNA, the CDR3 is TGTGCCAGCAGCTTGGTGGGCAGGTCCACCGAGCAGTACTTC.

The V call is TRBV30, the J call TRBJ1-4; tentatively, D is TRBD1 (5 bases). V lost 3 bases and J 4 bases, leaving 15 bases between the germline ends. CDR1 GTSNPN and CDR2 SVGIG come from the germline V gene (reference sequence). CDR3 length: 15 residues. CDR3 loop: CAWSLGPSINEKLFF. The CDR3 DNA reads TGTGCCTGGAGCCTGGGGCCATCCATTAATGAAAAACTGTTTTTT.

This clone was seen only once. The J gene is TRBJ2-7, the V gene TRBV10-2, with D possibly called TRBD1 or TRBD2 (6 bases each). The CDR3 has 15 amino acids. CDR1 and CDR2 (germline): WSHSY, SAAADI. V was shortened by 5 bases and J by 3 bases, with 17 bases between the two germline ends. The CDR3 sequence is CASSKVGGLFYEQYF. In DNA, the CDR3 is TGCGCCAGCAGTAAGGTCGGGGGCCTCTTCTACGAGCAGTACTTC.